The entry below gives a single T cell receptor (beta chain) sequence along with its context. The sample originates from a study of T cells in Graves' hyperthyroidism and ophthalmopathy. Overall study context: Prior to any treatment, at the point of initial diagnosis, peripheral blood was collected.

These patients, aged 18 to 65, had recently diagnosed hyperthyroidism lasting under 2 months. Investigators excluded patients with uncontrolled infection, other autoimmune disease, pregnancy or lactation. At first hyperthyroidism diagnosis, before any ophthalmopathy symptoms, the blood sample was collected. RNA transcripts served as the template for amplifying TCR beta CDR3 regions. Primed by the HTBI set, a first-round RT-PCR was run on the TCR CDR3. TCRdb analysed the multiplex PCR reads with MiXCR anew, one entry per CDR3 protein. The sample has around 340,000 distinct CDR3 sequences, about a sixth seen once. Per the germline V gene, CDR1 is MDHEN and CDR2 is SYDVKM. This CDR3 spans 14 amino acids. V shed 1 base and J shed 4 bases, with 7 bases lying between them.

Sequencing input: blood. The receptor was isolated from a woman aged 25 to 39 with Graves' hyperthyroidism that later progressed to Graves' ophthalmopathy. V and J are TRBV28 and TRBJ2-2; D unclear. The CDR3 region has the DNA TGTGCCAGCAGTTTATACCCCAGCACCGGGGAGCTGTTTTTT. Amino acid sequence: CASSLYPSTGELFF.